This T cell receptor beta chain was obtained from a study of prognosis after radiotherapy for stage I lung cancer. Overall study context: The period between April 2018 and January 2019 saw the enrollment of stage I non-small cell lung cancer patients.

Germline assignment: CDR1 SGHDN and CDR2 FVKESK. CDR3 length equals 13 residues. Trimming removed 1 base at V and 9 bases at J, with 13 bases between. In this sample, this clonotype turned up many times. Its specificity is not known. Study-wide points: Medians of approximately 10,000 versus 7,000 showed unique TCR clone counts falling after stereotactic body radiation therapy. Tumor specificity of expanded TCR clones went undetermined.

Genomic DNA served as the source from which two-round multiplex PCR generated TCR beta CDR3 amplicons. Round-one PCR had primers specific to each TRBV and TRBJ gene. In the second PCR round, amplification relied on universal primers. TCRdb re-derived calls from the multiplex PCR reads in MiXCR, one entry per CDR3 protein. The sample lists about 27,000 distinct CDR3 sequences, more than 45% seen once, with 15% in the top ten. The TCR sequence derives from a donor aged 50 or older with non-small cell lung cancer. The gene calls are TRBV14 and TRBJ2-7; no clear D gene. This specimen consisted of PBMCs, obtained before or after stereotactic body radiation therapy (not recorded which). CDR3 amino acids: CASSQVVTARQYF. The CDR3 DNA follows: TGTGCCAGCAGCCAAGTGGTGACTGCCCGGCAGTACTTC.